This entry lists 7 T cell receptor beta chains sequenced from one sample in a study of cytomegalovirus exposure and HLA in healthy donors. Vbeta (60) and Jbeta (13) primers were used in the PCR. The assay was immunoSEQ multiplex PCR, and TCRdb's table has in-frame clones only and misses some. Of more than 130,000 clones listed, roughly 80% are singletons. Source material: PBMCs. These receptors were taken from a male donor in good health and CMV-seronegative.

This clone was picked up a small number of times. The V gene is TRBV28, the J gene TRBJ1-5; TRBD1 matches at 11 bases. J was trimmed by 7 bases and V by 3 bases; bases with no gene match: 8. The CDR3 loop spans 16 amino acids. CDR1 MDHEN and CDR2 SYDVKM come from the germline V gene. The CDR3, as DNA: TGTGCCAGCAGTTTGTGGACAGGGGGCGGGAGGCAGCCCCAGCATTTT. This encodes CASSLWTGGGRQPQHF.

The chain couples TRBV15 to TRBJ2-2; D unresolved. The germline V and J ends were trimmed by 3 bases and 1 base, with 3 bases remaining between them. Germline V gene lookup returns CDR1 LNHNV and CDR2 YYDKDF (reference sequence). The CDR3 covers 13 residues. This CDR3 is CATSSLNTGELFF. In DNA, the CDR3 is TGTGCCACCAGCAGTCTGAACACCGGGGAGCTGTTTTTT.

The sample holds a few counts of this clone. The genes are TRBV6-5 and TRBJ2-7; the match to TRBD1 covers 9 bases. The CDR3 consists of 14 residues. With V trimmed by 4 bases and J by 5 bases, 6 bases remained unmatched. Looked up from germline, CDR1 is MNHEY and CDR2 is SVGAGI. CDR3 sequence reads: CASSLGQGKNEQYF. The CDR3 DNA reads as TGTGCCAGCAGTTTAGGACAGGGGAAGAACGAGCAGTACTTC.

This clone is a singleton in its sample. The V call is TRBV7-2, the J call TRBJ1-2, with D maybe TRBD1 (6 bases). Germline CDR1 SGHTA, CDR2 FQGNSA. The CDR3 has 16 residues. V shed 2 bases and J shed 7 bases, with 20 bases lying between them. The CDR3 sequence: CASSLFQGSPASGYTF. The CDR3 DNA is TGTGCCAGCAGCTTATTCCAGGGGTCCCCTGCTTCTGGCTACACCTTC.

The chain uses TRBV6-5 and TRBJ2-7, with 11 bases identical to TRBD2. The CDR3 consists of 13 residues. The germline V gene has CDR1 MNHEY and CDR2 SVGAGI. Trimming removed 4 bases from V and 7 bases from J; junction bases left unmatched: 3. CDR3 in DNA: TGTGCCAGCAGTTTTGGGACTAGCGGAGAGCAGTACTTC. Translating it yields CASSFGTSGEQYF.

V usage is TRBV18 and J usage is TRBJ1-5; D is ambiguous. V was cut by 0 bases and J by 4 bases, with 10 bases left in between. The CDR3 totals 15 residues. CDR1 is KGHSH and CDR2 is LQKENI in the germline V gene. CDR3 residues: CASSPPGRSNQPQHF. The CDR3 bases are TGTGCCAGCTCACCACCGGGGAGAAGTAATCAGCCCCAGCATTTT.

The chain links TRBV4-2 to TRBJ2-3; TRBD1 is a possible D gene (5 bases). Germline V gene sequence: CDR1 LGHNA, CDR2 YNFKEQ. V was trimmed by 1 base and J by 6 bases, leaving 14 bases between them. CDR3 length: 15 residues. The CDR3 here is CASSQVGRARDTQYF. The CDR3, as DNA: TGTGCCAGCAGCCAAGTAGGCAGGGCGAGGGATACGCAGTATTTT.